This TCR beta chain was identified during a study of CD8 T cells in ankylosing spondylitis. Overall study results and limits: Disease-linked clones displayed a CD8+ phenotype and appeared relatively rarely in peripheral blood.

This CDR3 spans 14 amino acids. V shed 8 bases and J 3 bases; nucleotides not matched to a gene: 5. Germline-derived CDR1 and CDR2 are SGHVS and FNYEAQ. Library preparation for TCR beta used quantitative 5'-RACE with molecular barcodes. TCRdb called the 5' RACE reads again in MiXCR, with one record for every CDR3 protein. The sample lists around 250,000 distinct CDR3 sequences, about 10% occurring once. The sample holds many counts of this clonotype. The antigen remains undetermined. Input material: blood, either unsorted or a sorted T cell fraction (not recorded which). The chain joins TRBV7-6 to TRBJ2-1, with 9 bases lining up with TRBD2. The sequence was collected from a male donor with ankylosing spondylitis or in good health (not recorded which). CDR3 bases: TGTGCCAGCTCCCGCGGGGGGGTCTACAATGAGCAGTTCTTC. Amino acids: CASSRGGVYNEQFF.